The TCR beta chain under discussion was sequenced for a study of blood T cell repertoires in COVID-19. Across the whole study: The study drew acute and convalescent COVID-19 samples from the United States, Italy and Spain. PBMCs, B-cell-depleted T cells, or T cells were the source of the cDNA or gDNA that made up the material.

Original handling: Estimates of nucleated cell counts were drawn from the amplification of reference gene primers. The assay was immunoSEQ multiplex PCR, and TCRdb's table has in-frame clones only and misses some. The V and J calls and clone size come from that table; D and trimming were worked out from the DNA. The sample shows more than 130,000 clones, approximately 87% of them seen only once. The CDR3 covers 16 residues. The germline CDR1 and CDR2 sequences are SGHAT and FQDESV (reference sequence). Losses at the gene ends were 7 bases for V and 4 bases for J; bases not matched to a gene: 13. The chain employs TRBV11-1 and TRBJ1-1, with TRBD1 matching over 9 bases. The sequencing sample was made of peripheral blood. The source is a woman in her thirties or forties with acute or convalescent COVID-19. The CDR3 sequence: CASTPETGGRGTEAFF. The DNA of the CDR3 is TGTGCCAGCACCCCCGAAACAGGGGGCAGGGGCACTGAAGCTTTCTTT.